Below are 27 T cell receptor beta chains sequenced from a single sample in a study of spatial heterogeneity in lung cancer. Their antigens are not known. Time point described: sample taken at primary tumor resection. Study outcomes and limitations: The number of expanded tumor alpha and beta chains correlated with mutation number.

One entry per CDR3 protein, called by TCRdb with MiXCR from the 5' RACE reads. The table lists 20,000 to 25,000 distinct CDR3 sequences, more than 8% of them singletons, with roughly 7.7% in the top ten. The input for sequencing was lung tumor tissue, taken at surgery. These receptors came from a male donor with early-stage non-small cell lung cancer.

This clonotype occurred many times. The chain links TRBV7-2 to TRBJ2-3; 9 bases map to TRBD1. The V gene's germline CDR1 is SGHTA and CDR2 FQGNSA. V trimming: 4 bases; J trimming: 3 bases; junction bases outside the gene matches: 5. The CDR3 covers 15 residues. The CDR3 is CASSSRQGGTDTQYF. The CDR3 region has the DNA TGTGCCAGCAGCTCCCGACAGGGGGGGACAGATACGCAGTATTTT.

The table lists this clonotype with many counts. The chain is built from TRBV18 and TRBJ1-2; D gene ambiguous. The CDR3 runs to 14 residues. Trimming took 2 bases from V and 1 from J, leaving 8 bases between them. Germline lookup yields CDR1 KGHSH and CDR2 LQKENI. Written as DNA, the CDR3 is TGTGCCAGCTCACCAGACGGCAGTAACTATGGCTACACCTTC. This sequence encodes CASSPDGSNYGYTF.

This clonotype was seen repeatedly, ten times or more. CDR3 loop: CAISKTGENTGELFF. The DNA for the CDR3 is TGTGCCATCAGCAAGACAGGGGAAAACACCGGGGAGCTGTTTTTT. The genes are TRBV10-3 and TRBJ2-2; TRBD1 matches 8 bases. Trimming took 6 bases from V and 2 from J; bases not matched to a gene: 5. Germline assignment: CDR1 ENHRY and CDR2 SYGVKD. The CDR3 has 15 residues.

At least ten counts were recorded for this clonotype. This sequence joins TRBV29-1 and TRBJ2-1; D unresolved. CDR3 length: 11 amino acids. Germline values: CDR1 SQVTM, CDR2 ANQGSEA. The V end lost 7 bases, the J end lost 5 bases, and 9 bases lay between the germline ends. The CDR3 sequence: CSAGRNNEQFF. CDR3 sequence (DNA): TGCAGCGCTGGACGTAACAATGAGCAGTTCTTC.

This clonotype came up many times. The chain couples TRBV23-1 to TRBJ2-5, with 10 bases matching TRBD1. TRBV23-1 is recorded as an ORF, its role being uncertain. V dropped 1 base and J dropped 2; count of bases not matched to a gene: 1. The CDR3 loop spans 15 amino acids. In DNA, the CDR3 is TGCGCCAGCAGTCAATTGGACAGGGGGCAAGAGACCCAGTACTTC. This codes for CASSQLDRGQETQYF.

This clonotype was picked up many times. V and J are TRBV6-1 and TRBJ2-2; perhaps TRBD2 as D (5 bases). Trimming took 4 bases from V and 8 from J, leaving 14 bases between them. This CDR3 is 14 amino acids long. CDR1 MNHNS and CDR2 SASEGT come from the germline V gene. CDR3 nucleotide sequence: TGTGCCAGCAGTGCGGGATTTCGAGGGGGGGAGCTGTTTTTT. Translating gives CASSAGFRGGELFF.

V gene TRBV3-1 combines with J gene TRBJ1-3; unclear D gene. Germline CDR1 and CDR2: LGHDT and YNNKEL (reference sequence). The germline V and J ends were trimmed by 0 bases and 0 bases, with 6 bases remaining between them. The CDR3 length is 15 residues. CDR3 sequence reads: CASSQELSSGNTIYF. The CDR3 coding sequence is TGTGCCAGCAGCCAAGAACTGAGCTCTGGAAACACCATATATTTT.

The chain joins TRBV7-2 to TRBJ1-2; D gene unclear. V was shortened by 1 base and J by 8 bases, with 14 bases between the two germline ends. CDR3 size: 14 residues. The germline V gene encodes CDR1 SGHTA and CDR2 FQGNSA. The CDR3, as DNA: TGTGCCAGCAGCTTAGTCGAAAGTCTGAACGGCTACACCTTC. Translated: CASSLVESLNGYTF.

This clonotype was counted many times. The J gene is TRBJ2-7, the V gene TRBV28; D perhaps matches TRBD2 (6 bases). The V end was cut by 6 bases, the J end by 0 bases, with 12 bases between. This CDR3 is 14 amino acids long. Germline V lookup: CDR1 MDHEN, CDR2 SYDVKM. Here the CDR3 reads CASSKRAISYEQYF. The CDR3 nucleotides read TGTGCCAGCAGCAAGCGGGCCATCTCCTACGAGCAGTACTTC.

This clonotype was seen ten or more times. The chain combines TRBV6-5 with TRBJ2-4; D is unclear. The CDR3 is made up of 14 amino acids. Trimming left V 0 bases short and J 4 bases short, with 7 bases between. Germline loops: CDR1 MNHEY, CDR2 SVGAGI. CDR3 region: CASSYSPAKNIQYF. The DNA for the CDR3 is TGTGCCAGCAGTTACTCGCCCGCTAAAAACATTCAGTACTTC.

This clonotype was seen a few times. The genes are TRBV4-3 and TRBJ2-4; 7 nucleotides align to TRBD2. Germline CDR1 reads LGHNA; CDR2 reads YSLEER. V lost 1 base to trimming and J lost 8 bases; unmatched junction nucleotides: 5. This CDR3 region has 14 residues. CDR3 sequence reads: CASSQVRAGDIQYF. The CDR3 bases are TGCGCCAGCAGCCAAGTCAGGGCGGGGGACATTCAGTACTTC.

This chain uses TRBV27 with TRBJ2-1, with D tentatively TRBD1 or TRBD2 (6 bases each). The V gene lost 2 bases and the J gene lost 6 bases, with 14 bases spanning the gap. Germline CDR1 MNHEY, CDR2 SMNVEV (reference sequence). The CDR3 consists of 15 residues. In DNA, the CDR3 is TGTGCCAGCAGTTTACGAGGGGGGCTCAGCAATGAGCAGTTCTTC. Translated, it gives CASSLRGGLSNEQFF.

As to this clonotype: Just one base apart from a much larger clone, this may be a read error. Without the conserved terminal phenylalanine or tryptophan, this CDR3 likely stems from a read error. The DNA is omitted, as the CDR3 cannot be located on it reliably, and the CDR3 follows TCRdb's listing. The chain employs TRBV19 and TRBJ2-3; the table calls TRBD2, which could not be checked here. Germline CDR1 LNHDA, CDR2 SQIVND (reference sequence). The CDR3 spans 11 residues, counting both ends. CDR3 amino acids: CASSTHGPLTP.

The chain carries TRBV5-1 and TRBJ1-2; D not certain. The CDR3 covers 15 residues. Germline V gene data show CDR1 as SGHRS and CDR2 as YFSETQ. Trimming removed 4 bases at V and 5 bases at J, with 18 bases between. In DNA, the CDR3 is TGCGCCAGCAGCCTGCGGCTTGGGCTCGTTTATGGCTACACCTTC. Translation gives CASSLRLGLVYGYTF.

This clonotype was seen a few times. The J gene is TRBJ1-1, the V gene TRBV27; 7 positions agree with TRBD1. The V gene end was trimmed by 3 bases and the J gene end by 4 bases; junction bases not matched to a gene: 2. The CDR3 extends over 13 amino acids. The V gene's germline CDR1 is MNHEY and CDR2 SMNVEV (reference sequence). CDR3 in DNA: TGTGCCAGCAGTTTCAGGGGGGGCACTGAAGCTTTCTTT. Its translation is CASSFRGGTEAFF.

This clonotype was picked up many times. The CDR3 region has the DNA TGCGCCAGCAGCTACGGACGGCCCCAAGAGACCCAGTACTTC. Its protein product is CASSYGRPQETQYF. This chain links TRBV5-1 with TRBJ2-5; D ambiguous. The ends were cut back, 3 bases at V and 1 base at J, with 10 bases in the middle. This CDR3 is 14 amino acids long. Germline loops: CDR1 SGHRS, CDR2 YFSETQ.

Ten or more counts support this clonotype. V and J are TRBV6-2 or TRBV6-3 and TRBJ2-7; D is unclear. The CDR3 runs to 14 residues. The germline V gene encodes CDR1 MNHEY and CDR2 SVGEGT. Trimming shortened V by 0 bases and J by 6 bases, and 12 bases separated the two germline ends. The CDR3 sequence is CASSYSGRSPEQYF. CDR3 DNA sequence: TGTGCCAGCAGTTACTCAGGCAGATCCCCCGAGCAGTACTTC.

The chain links TRBV5-1 to TRBJ2-3; TRBD2 matches at 9 bases. This CDR3 contains 16 residues. In germline, CDR1 is SGHRS, CDR2 YFSETQ. V lost 4 bases to trimming and J lost 1 base; unmatched junction nucleotides: 7. The CDR3 nucleotides read TGCGCCAGCAGCATGGGACTAGCCGATCGCACAGATACGCAGTATTTT. This sequence encodes CASSMGLADRTDTQYF.

This clonotype was observed many times. The gene calls are TRBV20-1 and TRBJ2-4, with 10 nucleotides matching TRBD2. The CDR3 is 18 amino acids. J was trimmed by 0 bases and V by 1 base; bases with no gene match: 9. Germline loops: CDR1 DFQATT, CDR2 SNEGSKA (reference sequence). The CDR3 loop reads CSARGSTSGYLAKNIQYF. The CDR3 region has the DNA TGCAGTGCTAGAGGGTCGACTAGCGGGTATCTAGCCAAAAACATTCAGTACTTC.

This clonotype was seen repeatedly, ten times or more. The rearrangement joins TRBV28 to TRBJ2-2; TRBD1 or TRBD2 may be the D gene (5 bases each). Trimming shortened V by 3 bases and J by 6 bases, and 14 bases separated the two germline ends. The CDR3 is 15 residues long. Germline loops: CDR1 MDHEN, CDR2 SYDVKM. The CDR3 nucleotides read TGTGCCAGCAGTTTGGGTCAGGGAGACGCCGGGGAGCTGTTTTTT. This encodes CASSLGQGDAGELFF.

This clonotype was detected many times. The chain is built from TRBV7-9 and TRBJ2-3; the match to TRBD2 covers 11 bases. V was pared by 5 bases and J by 0 bases, with 10 bases of the junction left unmatched. Germline CDR1 and CDR2: SEHNR and FQNEAQ (reference sequence). The length of the CDR3 is 18 residues. CDR3 residues: CASSPRRLAGPSTDTQYF. The CDR3 nucleotides are TGTGCCAGCAGCCCGCGCAGACTAGCGGGACCTAGCACAGATACGCAGTATTTT.

V and J are TRBV7-9 and TRBJ1-2; D is unclear. Germline assignment: CDR1 SEHNR and CDR2 FQNEAQ (reference sequence). This CDR3 region has 12 residues. Trimming cost V 5 bases and J 8 bases, with 12 bases left between them. CDR3 in amino acids: CASSPASLGYTF. The CDR3, as DNA: TGTGCCAGCAGCCCCGCCTCCTTGGGCTACACCTTC.

This clonotype was observed at least ten times. This sequence joins TRBV28 and TRBJ1-4, with D possibly matching TRBD1 (6 bases). Looked up from germline, CDR1 is MDHEN and CDR2 is SYDVKM. The V gene lost 4 bases and the J gene lost 7 bases, with 22 bases spanning the gap. This CDR3 is 17 amino acids long. Written as DNA, the CDR3 is TGTGCCAGCAGTTCCCTCCGACAGGCCGCGGGGTGTGAAAAACTGTTTTTT. Its translation is CASSSLRQAAGCEKLFF.

This clonotype is deemed medium-sized. This chain uses TRBV28 with TRBJ2-7, with 14 bases identical to TRBD2. V dropped 6 bases and J dropped 6; count of bases not matched to a gene: 10. Germline V CDR1 and CDR2: MDHEN, SYDVKM. The CDR3 is made up of 16 amino acids. The CDR3: CASSQVGLAGGPEQYF. The CDR3 DNA is TGTGCCAGCAGCCAAGTCGGACTAGCGGGAGGACCCGAGCAGTACTTC.

This clonotype is classed as medium-sized (0.01 to 0.1%). The rearrangement uses TRBV11-1 and TRBJ2-3, with TRBD1 as a possible D gene (6 bases). Trimming removed 8 bases at V and 5 bases at J, with 8 bases between. CDR1 is SGHAT and CDR2 is FQDESV in the germline V gene (reference sequence). This CDR3 comprises 11 residues. The CDR3 sequence is CASRDKDTQYF. The CDR3 nucleotides are TGTGCCAGCCGGGACAAAGATACGCAGTATTTT. Full variable domain (remainder filled in from reference TRBV11-1 and TRBJ2-3): EAEVAQSPRYKITEKSQAVAFWCDPISGHATLYWYRQILGQGPELLVQFQDESVVDDSQLPKDRFSAERLKGVDSTLKIQPAELGDSAMYLCASRDKDTQYFGPGTRLTVL.

The V gene is TRBV6-1, the J gene TRBJ2-1, with 10 nucleotides matching TRBD1. V dropped 4 bases and J dropped 4; count of bases not matched to a gene: 7. The CDR3 has 16 amino acids. Germline CDR1 reads MNHNS; CDR2 reads SASEGT. CDR3 region: CASSAWTGGAYNEQFF. The CDR3 DNA reads TGTGCCAGCAGTGCTTGGACAGGGGGGGCATACAATGAGCAGTTCTTC.

This clonotype was seen only a few times. The V and J genes are TRBV28 and TRBJ2-1; D not certain. The CDR3 runs to 14 residues. Germline loops: CDR1 MDHEN, CDR2 SYDVKM. Trimming shortened V by 6 bases and J by 5 bases, and 14 bases separated the two germline ends. DNA of the CDR3: TGTGCCAGCAGATCCGGGTTAATGCACAATGAGCAGTTCTTC. Its protein is CASRSGLMHNEQFF.